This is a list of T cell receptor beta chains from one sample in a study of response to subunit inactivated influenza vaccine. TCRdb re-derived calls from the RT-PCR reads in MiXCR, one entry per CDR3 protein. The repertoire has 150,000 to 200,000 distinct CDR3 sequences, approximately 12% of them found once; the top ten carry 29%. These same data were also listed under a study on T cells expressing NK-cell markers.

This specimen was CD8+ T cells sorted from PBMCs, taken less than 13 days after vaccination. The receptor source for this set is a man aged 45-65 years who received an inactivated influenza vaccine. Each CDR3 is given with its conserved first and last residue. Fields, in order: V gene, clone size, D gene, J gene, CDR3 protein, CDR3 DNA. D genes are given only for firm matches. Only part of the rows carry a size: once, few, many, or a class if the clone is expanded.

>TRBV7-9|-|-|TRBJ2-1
CASSLGGRYNEQFF
TGTGCCAGCAGCTTAGGCGGCAGGTACAATGAGCAGTTCTTC
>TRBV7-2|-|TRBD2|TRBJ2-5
CASSFSGGVVGETQYF
TGTGCCAGCAGCTTTAGCGGGGGGGTCGTGGGGGAGACCCAGTACTTC
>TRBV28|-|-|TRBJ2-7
CASRQPRYEQYF
TGTGCCAGCAGGCAGCCCAGGTACGAGCAGTACTTC
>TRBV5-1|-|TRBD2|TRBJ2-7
CASSLRLAAYSSYEQYF
TGCGCCAGCAGCTTGCGACTAGCGGCCTACAGCTCCTACGAGCAGTACTTC
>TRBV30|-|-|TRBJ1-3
CAWNEAGNTIYF
TGTGCCTGGAATGAGGCTGGAAACACCATATATTTT
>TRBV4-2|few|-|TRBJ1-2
CASSQDLQSNYGYTF
TGTGCCAGCAGCCAAGATCTGCAGAGTAACTATGGCTACACCTTC
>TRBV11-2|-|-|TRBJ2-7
CASSLLRQSYEQYF
TGTGCCAGCAGCTTACTACGGCAGTCCTACGAGCAGTACTTC
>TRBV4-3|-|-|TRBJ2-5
CASSARRGWETQYF
TGCGCCAGCAGCGCAAGGAGGGGTTGGGAGACCCAGTACTTC
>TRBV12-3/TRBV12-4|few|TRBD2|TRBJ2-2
CASSVGAGGPVGELFF
TGTGCCAGCAGTGTCGGTGCGGGAGGGCCGGTCGGGGAGCTGTTTTTT
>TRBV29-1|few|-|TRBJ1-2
CSVEGAGSFNYGYTF
TGCAGCGTTGAGGGGGCAGGGAGTTTCAACTATGGCTACACCTTC
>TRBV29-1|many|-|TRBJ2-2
CSAINRGVGTGELFF
TGCAGCGCTATTAATAGGGGAGTCGGTACCGGGGAGCTGTTTTTT
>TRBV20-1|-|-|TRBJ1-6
CSARAKNRAYNSPLHF
TGCAGTGCTAGAGCTAAGAACAGGGCCTATAATTCACCCCTCCACTTT
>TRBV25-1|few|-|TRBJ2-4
CASSESGNIQYF
TGTGCCAGCAGTGAATCTGGAAACATTCAGTACTTC
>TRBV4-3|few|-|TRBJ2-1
CASSQEGSSYNEQFF
TGCGCCAGCAGCCAAGAGGGAAGCTCCTACAATGAGCAGTTCTTC
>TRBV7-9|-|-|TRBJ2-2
CASSFYPGELFF
TGTGCCAGCAGCTTTTATCCTGGGGAGCTGTTTTTT
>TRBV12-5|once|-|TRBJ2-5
CASAGVGETQYF
TGTGCTAGTGCGGGGGTGGGAGAGACCCAGTACTTC
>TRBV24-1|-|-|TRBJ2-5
CATSDLGQGRQETQYF
TGTGCCACCAGTGACCTCGGGCAGGGAAGGCAAGAGACCCAGTACTTC
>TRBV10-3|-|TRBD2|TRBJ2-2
CAISESEAGEGTGELFF
TGTGCCATCAGTGAGTCAGAAGCGGGAGAAGGCACCGGGGAGCTGTTTTTT
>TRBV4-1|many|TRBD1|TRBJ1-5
CASSLRQGQAPQHF
TGCGCCAGCAGCTTACGACAGGGGCAGGCGCCCCAGCATTTT
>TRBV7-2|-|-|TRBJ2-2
CASSTEAGRTAELFF
TGTGCCAGCAGCACCGAGGCTGGGAGAACCGCGGAGCTGTTTTTT
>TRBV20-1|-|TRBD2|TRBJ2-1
CSARGLIAGVIPNEQFF
TGCAGTGCTAGAGGCTTAATAGCGGGAGTGATACCCAATGAGCAGTTCTTC